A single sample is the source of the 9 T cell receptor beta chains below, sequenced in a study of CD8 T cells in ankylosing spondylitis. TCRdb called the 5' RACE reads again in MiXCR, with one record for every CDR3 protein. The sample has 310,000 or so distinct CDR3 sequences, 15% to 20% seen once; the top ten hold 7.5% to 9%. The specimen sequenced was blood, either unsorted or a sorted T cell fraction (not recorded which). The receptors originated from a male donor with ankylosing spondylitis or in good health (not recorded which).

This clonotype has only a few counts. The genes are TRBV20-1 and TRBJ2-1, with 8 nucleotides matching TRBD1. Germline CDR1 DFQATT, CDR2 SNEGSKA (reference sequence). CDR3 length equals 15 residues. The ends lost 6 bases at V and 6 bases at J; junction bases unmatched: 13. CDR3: CSATPLKTGVNEQFF. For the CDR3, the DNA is TGCAGTGCAACCCCACTAAAGACAGGGGTCAATGAGCAGTTCTTC.

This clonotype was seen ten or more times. Written as DNA, the CDR3 is TGTGCCACCAGTGGAGGGGACCCTTGGGGCAATGAGCAGTTCTTC. It specifies CATSGGDPWGNEQFF. This chain links TRBV24-1 with TRBJ2-1; possibly TRBD1 or TRBD2 for D (5 bases each). CDR1 and CDR2 (germline): KGHDR, SFDVKD. The V gene lost 5 bases and the J gene lost 6 bases, with 16 bases spanning the gap. This CDR3 spans 15 amino acids.

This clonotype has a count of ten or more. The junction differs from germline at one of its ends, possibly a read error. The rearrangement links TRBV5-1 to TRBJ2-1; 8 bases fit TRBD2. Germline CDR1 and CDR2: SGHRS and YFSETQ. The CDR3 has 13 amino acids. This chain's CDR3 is CASSLGAGGEQFF. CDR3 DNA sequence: TGTGCCAGCAGTTTAGGCGCGGGAGGTGAGCAGTTCTTC.

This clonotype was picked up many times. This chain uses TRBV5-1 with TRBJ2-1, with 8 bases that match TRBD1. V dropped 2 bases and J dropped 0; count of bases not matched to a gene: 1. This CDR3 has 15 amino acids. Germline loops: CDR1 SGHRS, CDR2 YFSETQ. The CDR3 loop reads CASSFDRGSYNEQFF. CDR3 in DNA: TGCGCCAGCAGCTTCGACAGGGGCTCCTACAATGAGCAGTTCTTC.

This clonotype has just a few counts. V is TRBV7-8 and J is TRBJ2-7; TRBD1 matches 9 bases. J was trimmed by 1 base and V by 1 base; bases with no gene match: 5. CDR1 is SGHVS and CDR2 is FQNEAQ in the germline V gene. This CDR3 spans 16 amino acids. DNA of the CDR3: TGTGCCAGCAGCTTAGTTGTGGGACAGGGATCCTACGAGCAGTACGTC. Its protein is CASSLVVGQGSYEQYV.

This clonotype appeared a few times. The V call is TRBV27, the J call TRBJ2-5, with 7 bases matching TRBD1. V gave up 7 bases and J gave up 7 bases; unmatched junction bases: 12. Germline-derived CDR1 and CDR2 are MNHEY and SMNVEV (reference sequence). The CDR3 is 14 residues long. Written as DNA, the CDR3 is TGTGCCAGCAAATCTGACAGGGTAGAGCGGACCCAGTACTTC. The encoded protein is CASKSDRVERTQYF.

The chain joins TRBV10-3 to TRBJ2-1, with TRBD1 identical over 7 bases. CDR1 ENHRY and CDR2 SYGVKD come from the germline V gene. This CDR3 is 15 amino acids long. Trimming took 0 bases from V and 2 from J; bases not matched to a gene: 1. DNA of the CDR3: TGTGCCATCAGTGAGTCGCAGGGGGCCTACAATGAGCAGTTCTTC. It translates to CAISESQGAYNEQFF.

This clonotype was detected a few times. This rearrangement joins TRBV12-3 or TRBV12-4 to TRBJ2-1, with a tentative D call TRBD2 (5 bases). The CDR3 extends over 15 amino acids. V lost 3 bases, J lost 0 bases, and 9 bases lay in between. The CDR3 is CASSFLRDSYNEQFF. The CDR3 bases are TGTGCCAGCAGTTTTCTCCGGGACTCCTACAATGAGCAGTTCTTC.

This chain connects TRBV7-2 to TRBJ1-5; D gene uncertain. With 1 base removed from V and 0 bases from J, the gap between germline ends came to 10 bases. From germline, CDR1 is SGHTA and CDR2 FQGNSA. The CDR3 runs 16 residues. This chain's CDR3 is CASSLGVQDSNQPQHF. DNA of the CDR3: TGTGCCAGCAGCTTAGGGGTTCAGGATAGCAATCAGCCCCAGCATTTT.